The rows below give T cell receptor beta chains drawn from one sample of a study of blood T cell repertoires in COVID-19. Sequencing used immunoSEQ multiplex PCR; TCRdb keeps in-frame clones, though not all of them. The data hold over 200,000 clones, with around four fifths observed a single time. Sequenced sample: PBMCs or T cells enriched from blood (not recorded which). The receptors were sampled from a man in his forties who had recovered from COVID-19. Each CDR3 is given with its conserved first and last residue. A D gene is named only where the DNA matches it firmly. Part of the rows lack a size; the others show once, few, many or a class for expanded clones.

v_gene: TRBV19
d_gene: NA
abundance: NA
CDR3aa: CASRGTRTANTEAFF

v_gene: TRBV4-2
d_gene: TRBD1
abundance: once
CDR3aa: CASTLIRDREKNTEAFF

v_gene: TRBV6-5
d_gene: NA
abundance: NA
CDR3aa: CASSYESSGNTIYF

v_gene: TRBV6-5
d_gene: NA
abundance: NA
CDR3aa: CASSRPRGNTEAFF

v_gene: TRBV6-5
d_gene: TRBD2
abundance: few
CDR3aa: CASWTSGRGEQFF

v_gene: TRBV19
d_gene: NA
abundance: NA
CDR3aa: CASTPRTENSPLHF

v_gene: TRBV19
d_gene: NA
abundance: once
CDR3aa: CASSIRGPNTGELFF

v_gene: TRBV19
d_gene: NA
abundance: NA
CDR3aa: CASTPGVFPNTEAFF

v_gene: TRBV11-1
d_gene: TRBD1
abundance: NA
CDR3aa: CASSHDRVQETQYF

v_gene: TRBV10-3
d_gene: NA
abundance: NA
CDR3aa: CAISEWGAGNTIYF

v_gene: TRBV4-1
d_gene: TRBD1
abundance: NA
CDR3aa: CASSPAGQGRKLFF

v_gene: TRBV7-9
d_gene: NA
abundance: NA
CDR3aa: CASSLVETALYGYTF